This TCR beta chain was obtained from a study of naive and memory T cell subsets. Both TRBC1 and TRBC2 were covered by a beta constant-region primer of two equimolar oligonucleotides. TCRdb re-analysed the UMI-ligation and nested PCR reads in MiXCR, keeping a single row per CDR3 protein. The sample records under 100,000 distinct CDR3 sequences, around 6.5% being singletons. This clonotype was observed a handful of times. Germline CDR1 and CDR2: SGHTA and FQGNSA. The length of the CDR3 is 14 residues. The V end was cut by 6 bases, the J end by 1 base, with 12 bases between. The chain uses TRBV7-2 and TRBJ1-1, with D possibly being TRBD1 (6 bases). The clonotype was recovered from a human donor in good health. Sequencing used central memory CD4+ T cells from blood. The CDR3: CASRKGGGNTEAFF. The CDR3 DNA sequence: TGTGCCAGCAGGAAAGGGGGAGGGAACACTGAAGCTTTCTTT. The whole variable domain, remainder taken from reference TRBV7-2 and TRBJ1-1, is GAGVSQSPSNKVTEKGKDVELRCDPISGHTALYWYRQSLGQGLEFLIYFQGNSAPDKSGLPSDRFSAERTGGSVSTLTIQRTQQEDSAVYLCASRKGGGNTEAFFGQGTRLTVV.